The TCR beta chain described here comes from a study of T-cell reconstitution after alpha-beta-depleted transplantation in children. The CDR3 has 13 residues. V lost 2 bases and J 4 bases, leaving 8 bases between the germline ends. This clonotype was picked up many times. Preparation of the TCRbeta library involved a method that used unique molecular identifiers. MiXCR, run by TCRdb on the PCR reads, gives a single entry per CDR3 protein. This table has some 78,000 distinct CDR3 sequences, over 12% appearing once. This specimen was PBMCs, mostly from graft donor cells, taken 180 days after TCRalphabeta/CD19-depleted stem cell transplant. The receptor's source is a male patient between 2 and 10 years old who had a stem cell transplant for acute lymphoblastic leukemia, so the T cells may come from the graft donor. V usage is TRBV12-3 or TRBV12-4 and J usage is TRBJ1-2; D not resolved. The DNA for the CDR3 is TGTGCCAGCAGTTTAAGCAGTTTCTATGGCTACACCTTC. Translation gives CASSLSSFYGYTF.